The T cell receptor beta chain described here comes from a study of blood T cell repertoires in COVID-19. The overall study: T cells, B-cell-depleted T cells, or PBMCs provided the cDNA or gDNA that served as material.

Authors' methods: Using reference gene primer amplification, nucleated cell counts were estimated. The repertoire was sequenced with immunoSEQ multiplex PCR; TCRdb's copy has only in-frame clones and lacks some. V and J calls plus clone size are reproduced from that table; the DNA served to infer D and trimming. The data contain under 120,000 clones, approximately 85% of them singletons. Trimming pared 6 bases from V and 0 bases from J, leaving 34 bases between. Germline lookup yields CDR1 SGHRS and CDR2 YFSETQ. The CDR3 covers 22 residues. The sample was peripheral blood. This TCR was recovered from a human donor in a cohort sampled during active COVID-19. This sequence joins TRBV5-1 and TRBJ1-5; D is uncertain. The CDR3 protein is CASINRHQPGSETHYSNQPQHF. CDR3 nucleotide sequence: TGCGCCAGCATCAATCGCCACCAACCGGGATCCGAGACTCATTATAGCAATCAGCCCCAGCATTTT.